Sequencing of this T cell receptor beta chain was carried out in a study of blood T cell repertoires in COVID-19 (dated by TCRdb to the early 2020s). For context, the study as a whole: Collaborator samples came from the United States, Italy and Spain and covered acute and convalescent phases of COVID-19. Samples were obtained from the ongoing ImmuneRACE study (first 160 participants) and from 950 to 1,500 subjects provided by 6 global collaborators. Deeply sampled blood TCRbeta repertoires from subjects exposed to, actively infected with, or recovered from COVID-19 were included in the dataset. HLA class I and class II types, where available, came from metadata supplied by the sample provider rather than from assay-based typing. A de-identified subject ID, COVID-19 status, age in years and sex were almost always included in the sample metadata. The repertoires were released in a freely available public database intended as a resource for research on the immune response to SARS-CoV-2. The prospective study material was composed of cDNA or gDNA derived from T cells, B-cell-depleted T cells, or PBMCs. What the research found in general, with its limitations: Clinical and demographic metadata were provided uncurated, with the amount varying by source and participant.

At one collaborating source in Seattle, patients were enrolled during active infection and were followed longitudinally through the course of disease. Each collaborating institution followed its own protocols to collect whole blood in K2EDTA tubes. For TCRbeta analysis, collaborator samples were shipped as frozen whole blood, as isolated PBMCs, or as DNA extracted from either sample type. Per the germline V gene, ENHRY is the CDR1 and SYGVKD is the CDR2. The CDR3 contains 13 residues, cysteine and phenylalanine counted. The DNA shown is the 39-base CDR3, in frame from base 1. In the case of this clone: This clone's antigen is unknown. Mismatch with germline at one junction end may stem from a read error.

TCRbeta CDR3 regions were amplified from genomic DNA by means of the immunoSEQ Assay, a bias-controlled multiplex PCR. As for how the authors treated the data: Within the assay, amplification of reference gene primers was used to estimate how many nucleated cells each sample contained. Sequence reads were collapsed and filtered to measure the absolute abundance of every unique TCRbeta CDR3 rearrangement. For each sample, productive Simpson clonality was calculated as the square root of Simpson's diversity index over productive rearrangements. Entries here come from immuneACCESS through TCRdb and include only in-frame sequences with V and J called. Some clones fail to appear in such tables; in the studies checked, an unresolved V gene covers under half of the shortfall, and the cause of the remainder is unknown. For V, J and clone size, that table is used; D and trimming come from the DNA. In all, the sample holds approximately 240,000 clones, and more than 80% of those were seen once. Over 0.95% of the sample rests with the top ten.

Rearrangement joined TRBV10-3 to TRBJ1-6, with no D gene named confidently. This TCR was recovered from a woman aged 30 to 39 with COVID-19, enrolled during active disease. Material: peripheral blood. In nucleotide form, the sequence is TGTGCCACCAGTGTCCCTGATAATTCACCCCTCCACTTT. Its protein product is CATSVPDNSPLHF.